A selection of T cell receptor beta chains follows, all from one sample in a study of CD39 and CD103 CD8 tumor-infiltrating T cells. TCRdb's table, derived via immunoSEQ multiplex PCR, lists solely in-frame clones and lacks some. The sample carries 380 or so clones, roughly two fifths recorded once. The sequencing sample was made of CD39+ CD103+ CD8+ T cells sorted from the tumor. These receptors all come from a human donor with melanoma. The CDR3 runs from the conserved cysteine through the conserved F or W. A D gene is named only where the DNA matches it firmly. The size entry is marked missing in some rows and otherwise reads once, few, many or a size class.

j_call	d_call	clone_size	v_call	cdr3_aa	cdr3_nt
TRBJ2-1	.	.	TRBV6-5	CASSPNNEQFF	TGTGCCAGCAGCCCCAATAATGAGCAGTTCTTC
TRBJ2-1	TRBD2	.	TRBV6-6	CASSWTSGSSYNEQFF	TGTGCCAGCAGTTGGACTAGCGGGAGCTCCTACAATGAGCAGTTCTTC
TRBJ2-1	.	large	TRBV10-3	CAISEPSRSGRNEQFF	TGTGCCATCAGTGAGCCCTCAAGGAGCGGCCGCAATGAGCAGTTCTTC
TRBJ2-1	TRBD2	.	TRBV11-2	CASSLDGGDGPYNEQFF	TGTGCCAGCAGCTTAGATGGGGGGGACGGTCCCTACAATGAGCAGTTCTTC
TRBJ1-5	.	.	TRBV7-2	CASSLGPGYSQPQHF	TGTGCCAGCAGCTTAGGGCCAGGGTACAGTCAGCCCCAGCATTTT
TRBJ1-2	TRBD1	few	TRBV6-6	CAINSDRGTYGYTF	TGTGCCATCAACTCCGACAGGGGGACCTATGGCTACACCTTC
TRBJ2-5	TRBD2	few	TRBV7-2	CASGLAGGQETQYF	TGTGCCAGTGGACTAGCGGGGGGCCAAGAGACCCAGTACTTC
TRBJ2-2	TRBD2	few	TRBV7-6	CASSSTSGSGGELFF	TGTGCCAGCAGCTCAACTAGCGGGAGTGGCGGGGAGCTGTTTTTT
TRBJ2-3	.	few	TRBV7-9	CASSLVGDTDTQYF	TGTGCCAGCAGCTTAGTAGGGGACACAGATACGCAGTATTTT
TRBJ2-1	TRBD1	.	TRBV28	CASSSRTGYNEQFF	TGTGCCAGCAGTTCTCGGACAGGTTACAATGAGCAGTTCTTC
TRBJ2-5	TRBD2	medium-sized	TRBV28	CASSLFGGGLKETQYF	TGTGCCAGCAGTTTATTCGGGGGAGGGTTAAAAGAGACCCAGTACTTC
TRBJ1-5	.	.	TRBV7-9	CASSLGPGYSQPQHF	TGTGCCAGCAGCTTAGGGCCAGGGTACAGTCAGCCCCAGCATTTT
TRBJ2-1	TRBD2	once	TRBV7-2	CASIPGTSGTNEQFF	TGTGCCAGCATTCCCGGGACTAGCGGGACCAATGAGCAGTTCTTC
TRBJ2-5	.	few	TRBV5-4	CASSLGKTEETQYF	TGTGCCAGCAGCTTGGGAAAGACCGAGGAGACCCAGTACTTC
TRBJ2-7	.	.	TRBV7-2	CASSPDSSTPIEQYF	TGTGCCAGCAGCCCCGACAGTTCCACCCCGATCGAGCAGTACTTC
TRBJ1-6	.	.	TRBV21-1	CASSALIVHHNSPLHF	TGTGCCAGCAGCGCCCTGATAGTACATCATAATTCACCCCTCCACTTT
TRBJ1-1	.	.	TRBV5-4	CASSLDGGTEAFF	TGTGCCAGCAGCTTGGACGGTGGGACTGAAGCTTTCTTT
TRBJ2-2	TRBD2	once	TRBV11-3	CASSPTSGSMGRELFF	TGTGCCAGCAGCCCTACTAGCGGGAGCATGGGGAGGGAGCTGTTTTTT
TRBJ1-5	.	large	TRBV28	CASNLGASNQPQHF	TGTGCCAGCAACTTGGGGGCCAGCAATCAGCCCCAGCATTTT
TRBJ1-5	.	.	TRBV19	CASSIGGGYSNQPQHF	TGTGCCAGTAGTATAGGCGGGGGATATAGCAATCAGCCCCAGCATTTT
TRBJ2-2	TRBD2	.	TRBV7-2	CASSSTSGSGGELFF	TGTGCCAGCAGCTCAACTAGCGGGAGTGGCGGGGAGCTGTTTTTT
TRBJ2-3	TRBD1	few	TRBV6-5	CASSYGTGSPDTQYF	TGTGCCAGCAGTTACGGGACAGGGTCTCCAGATACGCAGTATTTT
TRBJ2-6	.	.	TRBV4-3	CASSQEWGISGANVLTF	TGCGCCAGCAGCCAAGAATGGGGGATCTCTGGGGCCAACGTCCTGACTTTC
TRBJ1-1	.	few	TRBV18	CASSLGGEAFF	TGTGCCAGCTCCCTTGGGGGTGAAGCTTTCTTT
TRBJ2-7	.	hyperexpanded	TRBV7-9	CASSLSIYEQYF	TGTGCCAGCAGCTTATCAATCTACGAGCAGTACTTC
TRBJ2-3	TRBD2	.	TRBV7-6	CVSSLELAGTDTQYF	TGTGTCAGCAGCTTAGAACTAGCGGGGACAGATACGCAGTATTTT
TRBJ1-1	.	.	TRBV28	CASLLGLGTEAFF	TGTGCCAGCCTGTTGGGGCTCGGCACTGAAGCTTTCTTT
TRBJ1-2	.	few	TRBV19	CASSIGSANYGYTF	TGTGCCAGTAGTATCGGCAGCGCTAACTATGGCTACACCTTC
TRBJ1-5	.	.	TRBV25-1	CASSEYSAGSNQPQHF	TGTGCCAGCAGTGAATATAGTGCGGGGTCAAATCAGCCCCAGCATTTT